This T cell receptor beta chain was recorded in a study of T cells expressing NK-cell markers. TCRdb derives one entry per CDR3 protein from the 5' RACE reads, leaving out DNA. This table lists approximately 550,000 distinct CDR3 sequences. The germline V gene has CDR1 MNHEY and CDR2 SVGAGI. This CDR3 region has 16 residues. This TCR derives from a man younger than 35 in good health. Sequenced: blood T cells: a sorted CD56 or NKG2C T cell subset, CD4+ or CD8+ T cells, or bulk PBMC T cells (not recorded which). This chain joins TRBV6-5 and TRBJ2-1. Here the CDR3 reads CASSYSPVENYNEQFF.